The 6 T cell receptor beta chains below all came from one sample that was sequenced in a study of T cell changes during pregnancy in multiple sclerosis. Here immunoSEQ multiplex PCR was the method, and the copy in TCRdb shows in-frame clones only, minus some. The repertoire has tens of thousands of clones, more than 75% of them found once; the top ten carry 10% to 15%. The starting material was CD8+ T cells from peripheral blood mononuclear cells, obtained in the first trimester of pregnancy. The receptors come from a female donor in good health, enrolled as a control in a pregnancy study.

The V call is TRBV4-3, the J call TRBJ2-2; the D gene is possibly TRBD1 (7 bases). The V end was cut by 3 bases, the J end by 7 bases, with 30 bases between. This CDR3 region has 20 residues. Germline V lookup: CDR1 LGHNA, CDR2 YSLEER. The CDR3 loop reads CASSHEWSSGQAYVVGELFF. As DNA, the CDR3 is TGCGCCAGCAGCCACGAGTGGAGTAGCGGACAGGCCTATGTGGTCGGGGAGCTGTTTTTT.

The J gene is TRBJ2-3, the V gene TRBV5-1; 11 bases align to TRBD2. The CDR3 spans 16 residues. Germline V gene data show CDR1 as SGHRS and CDR2 as YFSETQ. V lost 2 bases, J lost 4 bases, and 6 bases stayed unmatched. In DNA, the CDR3 is TGCGCCAGCAGCTTTAGCGGGGGGGCCCGGGCAGATACGCAGTATTTT. Translating it yields CASSFSGGARADTQYF.

CDR3 amino acids: CSVDDNEQFF. CDR3 bases: TGCAGCGTTGACGACAATGAGCAGTTCTTC. The chain joins TRBV29-1 to TRBJ2-1; D not resolved. Germline V CDR1 and CDR2: SQVTM, ANQGSEA. Trimming pared 3 bases from V and 5 bases from J, leaving 2 bases between. The CDR3 length is 10 residues.

This chain joins TRBV2 and TRBJ1-1, with D possibly being TRBD1 (6 bases). Germline CDR1 is SNHLY and CDR2 is FYNNEI. The CDR3 runs 17 residues. The ends were cut back, 2 bases at V and 4 bases at J, with 20 bases in the middle. For the CDR3, the DNA is TGTGCCAGCAGTGAACATCCAGGGGACGGGGTCTTCACTGAAGCTTTCTTT. Its translation: CASSEHPGDGVFTEAFF. The whole variable domain, remainder taken from reference TRBV2 and TRBJ1-1, is EPEVTQTPSHQVTQMGQEVILRCVPISNHLYFYWYRQILGQKVEFLVSFYNNEISEKSEIFDDQFSVERPDGSNFTLKIRSTKLEDSAMYFCASSEHPGDGVFTEAFFGQGTRLTVV.

The chain recombines TRBV29-1 with TRBJ2-6; maybe TRBD2 (5 bases). Trimming cost V 1 base and J 2 bases, with 12 bases left between them. Germline loops: CDR1 SQVTM, CDR2 ANQGSEA. The CDR3 contains 16 residues. DNA for the CDR3: TGCAGCGTTGAAGGAAGCAGGCGGGCTGGGGCCAACGTCCTGACTTTC. Protein product: CSVEGSRRAGANVLTF.

This clone has more than one count but fewer than ten. This sequence joins TRBV6-4 and TRBJ2-2; 11 bases line up with TRBD2. Trimming cost V 0 bases and J 3 bases; bases outside gene matches: 0. Germline V gene data show CDR1 as MRHNA and CDR2 as SNTAGT. The CDR3 loop spans 16 amino acids. The CDR3 region has the DNA TGTGCCAGCAGTGACTCTAGCGGGGGGGACACCGGGGAGCTGTTTTTT. It is translated as CASSDSSGGDTGELFF.